This is a list of T cell receptor beta chains from one sample in a study of PD-L1 blockade in urothelial cancer. The assay was immunoSEQ multiplex PCR, and TCRdb's table has in-frame clones only and misses some. The table includes about 29,000 clones, around 87% detected once. Specimen: PBMCs, collected around atezolizumab (anti-PD-L1) treatment. The receptors stem from a man in his fifties or sixties with urothelial cancer. CDR3s leave out the opening cysteine and the closing phenylalanine or tryptophan. The order of the fields is CDR3 protein, J gene, V gene, CDR3 length, D gene, clone size. The D gene is left open where the match is weak. Clone size, where shown, is once, few, many, or a class for clones that have expanded.

cdr3_aa: ASTLGQVQETQY
j_call: TRBJ2-5
v_call: TRBV2
cdr3_length: 12
d_call: TRBD1
clone_size: once

cdr3_aa: ASSLSADSGRGYT
j_call: TRBJ1-2
v_call: TRBV27
cdr3_length: 13
d_call: .
clone_size: .

cdr3_aa: ATSEAFSRYGYT
j_call: TRBJ1-2
v_call: TRBV6-1
cdr3_length: 12
d_call: .
clone_size: .

cdr3_aa: SVHRDRDGYT
j_call: TRBJ1-2
v_call: TRBV29-1
cdr3_length: 10
d_call: TRBD1
clone_size: .

cdr3_aa: ASSLSPGGTEAF
j_call: TRBJ1-1
v_call: TRBV5-1
cdr3_length: 12
d_call: TRBD1
clone_size: .

cdr3_aa: ASSLGTSGRSGEQF
j_call: TRBJ2-1
v_call: TRBV11-3
cdr3_length: 14
d_call: TRBD2
clone_size: .

cdr3_aa: SVGSSDNEQF
j_call: TRBJ2-1
v_call: TRBV29-1
cdr3_length: 10
d_call: .
clone_size: .

cdr3_aa: ASSQDGGTSYNEQF
j_call: TRBJ2-1
v_call: TRBV4-3
cdr3_length: 14
d_call: .
clone_size: .

cdr3_aa: ASSFPPVGRYYNEQF
j_call: TRBJ2-1
v_call: TRBV28
cdr3_length: 15
d_call: .
clone_size: .

cdr3_aa: SARQGVEQY
j_call: TRBJ2-7
v_call: TRBV20-1
cdr3_length: 9
d_call: TRBD1
clone_size: .

cdr3_aa: ASRGQARETQY
j_call: TRBJ2-5
v_call: TRBV19
cdr3_length: 11
d_call: .
clone_size: .

cdr3_aa: ASSRSWTGGSSPLH
j_call: TRBJ1-6
v_call: TRBV5-5
cdr3_length: 14
d_call: TRBD1
clone_size: .

cdr3_aa: ASSHTPAGETQY
j_call: TRBJ2-5
v_call: TRBV7-9
cdr3_length: 12
d_call: .
clone_size: .

cdr3_aa: ASSPRGFFRGPGELF
j_call: TRBJ2-2
v_call: TRBV7-6
cdr3_length: 15
d_call: .
clone_size: once

cdr3_aa: ASSLGASGGSYTQY
j_call: TRBJ2-3
v_call: TRBV5-6
cdr3_length: 14
d_call: TRBD2
clone_size: .

cdr3_aa: AISETGSIANTGELF
j_call: TRBJ2-2
v_call: TRBV10-3
cdr3_length: 15
d_call: .
clone_size: .

cdr3_aa: AISESYRVEQPQH
j_call: TRBJ1-5
v_call: TRBV10-3
cdr3_length: 13
d_call: .
clone_size: .

cdr3_aa: ASSWRNTGTGELF
j_call: TRBJ2-2
v_call: TRBV27
cdr3_length: 13
d_call: .
clone_size: .

cdr3_aa: AWTRAGIYNEQF
j_call: TRBJ2-1
v_call: TRBV30
cdr3_length: 12
d_call: .
clone_size: .

cdr3_aa: ASSLRGGQSYEQY
j_call: TRBJ2-7
v_call: TRBV7-3
cdr3_length: 13
d_call: .
clone_size: .

cdr3_aa: ASSRAGYKYNEQF
j_call: TRBJ2-1
v_call: TRBV7-9
cdr3_length: 13
d_call: .
clone_size: .

cdr3_aa: ASSPDAGGSYEQY
j_call: TRBJ2-7
v_call: TRBV5-4
cdr3_length: 13
d_call: TRBD2
clone_size: few

cdr3_aa: ASSQVVTGQEKLF
j_call: TRBJ1-4
v_call: TRBV16
cdr3_length: 13
d_call: TRBD1
clone_size: .

cdr3_aa: ASSLDRDPYEQY
j_call: TRBJ2-7
v_call: TRBV7-8
cdr3_length: 12
d_call: TRBD1
clone_size: .

cdr3_aa: ASSPGTGVGQPQH
j_call: TRBJ1-5
v_call: TRBV18
cdr3_length: 13
d_call: TRBD1
clone_size: few

cdr3_aa: ASSQDNRRQETQY
j_call: TRBJ2-5
v_call: TRBV14
cdr3_length: 13
d_call: .
clone_size: .

cdr3_aa: ASSARTGQGADTQY
j_call: TRBJ2-3
v_call: TRBV9
cdr3_length: 14
d_call: TRBD1
clone_size: .

cdr3_aa: AWNLGQTSYEQY
j_call: TRBJ2-7
v_call: TRBV30
cdr3_length: 12
d_call: TRBD1
clone_size: .

cdr3_aa: ASSITGQDNLGANVLT
j_call: TRBJ2-6
v_call: TRBV19
cdr3_length: 16
d_call: TRBD1
clone_size: .

cdr3_aa: ASSLGRGTAVGT
j_call: TRBJ1-2
v_call: TRBV5-6
cdr3_length: 12
d_call: .
clone_size: .

cdr3_aa: ASRQGGGNTIY
j_call: TRBJ1-3
v_call: TRBV6-1
cdr3_length: 11
d_call: .
clone_size: .

cdr3_aa: ASSPGLADSYNEQF
j_call: TRBJ2-1
v_call: TRBV7-9
cdr3_length: 14
d_call: TRBD2
clone_size: .

cdr3_aa: ASGPTQPEQF
j_call: TRBJ2-1
v_call: TRBV7-9
cdr3_length: 10
d_call: .
clone_size: .

cdr3_aa: STTNRGRYYEQY
j_call: TRBJ2-7
v_call: TRBV29-1
cdr3_length: 12
d_call: TRBD1
clone_size: .

cdr3_aa: ASSPDRGSFSYT
j_call: TRBJ1-2
v_call: TRBV9
cdr3_length: 12
d_call: TRBD1
clone_size: .

cdr3_aa: ASSFQDSLYGYT
j_call: TRBJ1-2
v_call: TRBV7-9
cdr3_length: 12
d_call: .
clone_size: once

cdr3_aa: AHRGIVNTEAF
j_call: TRBJ1-1
v_call: TRBV30
cdr3_length: 11
d_call: .
clone_size: .

cdr3_aa: ASSPTGQGNYGYT
j_call: TRBJ1-2
v_call: TRBV7-9
cdr3_length: 13
d_call: TRBD1
clone_size: once

cdr3_aa: ASSVGLAVFGEQF
j_call: TRBJ2-1
v_call: TRBV7-8
cdr3_length: 13
d_call: TRBD2
clone_size: .

cdr3_aa: ASSIRQRTDTQY
j_call: TRBJ2-3
v_call: TRBV19
cdr3_length: 12
d_call: .
clone_size: .

cdr3_aa: ASSELDSATDTQY
j_call: TRBJ2-3
v_call: TRBV10-1
cdr3_length: 13
d_call: .
clone_size: once

cdr3_aa: ASSLLPKTGGTYEQY
j_call: TRBJ2-7
v_call: TRBV5-1
cdr3_length: 15
d_call: TRBD1
clone_size: once

cdr3_aa: ASRRTGAYEQY
j_call: TRBJ2-7
v_call: TRBV6-1
cdr3_length: 11
d_call: TRBD1
clone_size: .

cdr3_aa: ASSESSGGADTQY
j_call: TRBJ2-3
v_call: TRBV6-4
cdr3_length: 13
d_call: TRBD2
clone_size: .

cdr3_aa: ASSLTENQPQH
j_call: TRBJ1-5
v_call: TRBV7-3
cdr3_length: 11
d_call: .
clone_size: .

cdr3_aa: ASSSLSAANTGELF
j_call: TRBJ2-2
v_call: TRBV27
cdr3_length: 14
d_call: .
clone_size: .

cdr3_aa: ASSQTKTGIQTQY
j_call: TRBJ2-5
v_call: TRBV6-5
cdr3_length: 13
d_call: .
clone_size: .

cdr3_aa: SVTRDSNSGELF
j_call: TRBJ2-2
v_call: TRBV29-1
cdr3_length: 12
d_call: .
clone_size: .

cdr3_aa: ASSFGDRSTMSQF
j_call: TRBJ2-1
v_call: TRBV28
cdr3_length: 13
d_call: TRBD1
clone_size: .

cdr3_aa: ASRMGGTYQETQY
j_call: TRBJ2-5
v_call: TRBV4-1
cdr3_length: 13
d_call: TRBD2
clone_size: .

cdr3_aa: AWRPQGDEQY
j_call: TRBJ2-7
v_call: TRBV30
cdr3_length: 10
d_call: .
clone_size: few

cdr3_aa: ASTLGSGPSTDTQY
j_call: TRBJ2-3
v_call: TRBV28
cdr3_length: 14
d_call: .
clone_size: once

cdr3_aa: ASSFLGTGFTGEQY
j_call: TRBJ2-7
v_call: TRBV7-8
cdr3_length: 14
d_call: TRBD1
clone_size: once

cdr3_aa: AWSRAGVPANYGYT
j_call: TRBJ1-2
v_call: TRBV30
cdr3_length: 14
d_call: .
clone_size: .

cdr3_aa: ASSLDRVDYGYT
j_call: TRBJ1-2
v_call: TRBV5-4
cdr3_length: 12
d_call: .
clone_size: .